The clone carrying this T cell receptor beta chain was detected only a few times. The record originates from a study of blood T cell repertoires in COVID-19. CDR3 length: 15 residues. Germline loops: CDR1 MGHRA, CDR2 YSYEKL. V was pared by 1 base and J by 4 bases, with 11 bases between. Authors' data handling: Amplification from reference gene primers served as the basis for estimated nucleated cell counts. Measured with immunoSEQ multiplex PCR; TCRdb has only the in-frame clones, and not every one. The DNA was the basis for D and trimming; V, J and clone size are from that table. The repertoire holds just under 350,000 clones, about 93% seen once, with around 3.3% in the top ten.

The chain employs TRBV4-1 and TRBJ2-1; possibly TRBD2 for D (5 bases). The sequence was obtained from a woman between 18 and 29 years old who had recovered from COVID-19. Sequencing input: peripheral blood. Here the CDR3 reads CASSQVRGSYNEQFF. In nucleotides, the CDR3 is TGCGCCAGCAGCCAAGTGCGAGGGTCATACAATGAGCAGTTCTTC.